These T cell receptor beta chains were read from a single sample in a study of T cell responses to AZD1222 COVID-19 vaccine. Measured with immunoSEQ multiplex PCR; TCRdb has only the in-frame clones, and not every one. Here the sample spans 150,000 or so clones, 88% being singletons. Sequencing used peripheral blood, obtained on day 0 of AZD1222 vaccination. All receptors come from an adult in good health. Each CDR3 is given with its conserved first and last residue. Each record gives: V gene, J gene, clone size, D gene, CDR3 protein, CDR3 DNA. The D gene is left open where the match is weak. Part of the rows lack a size; the others show once, few, many or a class for expanded clones.

V gene: TRBV14; J gene: TRBJ2-6; clone size: NA; D gene: NA; CDR3 protein: CASSQDPGVGANVLTF; CDR3 DNA: TGTGCCAGCAGCCAAGATCCCGGGGTCGGGGCCAACGTCCTGACTTTC
V gene: TRBV11-1; J gene: TRBJ1-1; clone size: NA; D gene: NA; CDR3 protein: CASSVKAGGNTEAFF; CDR3 DNA: TGTGCCAGCAGTGTTAAAGCGGGGGGGAACACTGAAGCTTTCTTT
V gene: TRBV5-4; J gene: TRBJ2-1; clone size: NA; D gene: TRBD2; CDR3 protein: CASSGGGTSGTNEQFF; CDR3 DNA: TGTGCCAGCAGCGGGGGAGGGACTAGCGGAACCAATGAGCAGTTCTTC
V gene: TRBV7-9; J gene: TRBJ1-1; clone size: NA; D gene: NA; CDR3 protein: CASSYRRDEAFF; CDR3 DNA: TGTGCCAGCAGCTACCGAAGGGATGAAGCTTTCTTT
V gene: TRBV25-1; J gene: TRBJ1-4; clone size: NA; D gene: NA; CDR3 protein: CASSDRRQEATNEKLFF; CDR3 DNA: TGTGCCAGCAGTGATCGGAGACAAGAAGCAACTAATGAAAAACTGTTTTTT
V gene: TRBV28; J gene: TRBJ2-7; clone size: NA; D gene: NA; CDR3 protein: CASSLDRGPYEQYF; CDR3 DNA: TGTGCCAGCAGTTTAGACCGGGGGCCCTACGAGCAGTACTTC
V gene: TRBV18; J gene: TRBJ2-1; clone size: NA; D gene: TRBD1; CDR3 protein: CASSLRTGEQFF; CDR3 DNA: TGTGCCAGCTCGCTTCGGACAGGAGAGCAGTTCTTC
V gene: TRBV4-3; J gene: TRBJ2-3; clone size: once; D gene: NA; CDR3 protein: CASSQDRGADTQYF; CDR3 DNA: TGCGCCAGCAGCCAAGACAGGGGTGCAGATACGCAGTATTTT
V gene: TRBV6-6; J gene: TRBJ1-4; clone size: NA; D gene: TRBD1; CDR3 protein: CASSARDRFGEKLFF; CDR3 DNA: TGTGCCAGCAGTGCCCGGGACAGGTTTGGGGAAAAACTGTTTTTT
V gene: TRBV27; J gene: TRBJ2-1; clone size: NA; D gene: TRBD2; CDR3 protein: CASSRRLAGGANEQFF; CDR3 DNA: TGTGCCAGCAGTCGCCGACTAGCGGGAGGGGCCAATGAGCAGTTCTTC
V gene: TRBV28; J gene: TRBJ1-1; clone size: NA; D gene: NA; CDR3 protein: CASSGPGAPDTEAFF; CDR3 DNA: TGTGCCAGCAGCGGTCCGGGGGCGCCGGACACTGAAGCTTTCTTT
V gene: TRBV4-2; J gene: TRBJ1-2; clone size: NA; D gene: NA; CDR3 protein: CASSLEGGDYGYTF; CDR3 DNA: TGTGCCAGCAGCCTCGAAGGGGGGGACTATGGCTACACCTTC
V gene: TRBV5-4; J gene: TRBJ1-1; clone size: NA; D gene: NA; CDR3 protein: CASSFHRADTEAFF; CDR3 DNA: TGTGCCAGCAGCTTCCACAGGGCGGACACTGAAGCTTTCTTT
V gene: TRBV2; J gene: TRBJ2-7; clone size: NA; D gene: NA; CDR3 protein: CASSESQTHEQYF; CDR3 DNA: TGTGCCAGCAGTGAAAGCCAAACCCACGAGCAGTACTTC
V gene: TRBV10-3; J gene: TRBJ1-2; clone size: NA; D gene: TRBD1; CDR3 protein: CATRGQGADGYTF; CDR3 DNA: TGTGCCACCCGGGGACAGGGGGCGGATGGCTACACCTTC
V gene: TRBV7-2; J gene: TRBJ2-7; clone size: once; D gene: TRBD1; CDR3 protein: CASSLGGLSSYEQYF; CDR3 DNA: TGTGCCAGCAGCCTAGGGGGCCTTAGCTCCTACGAGCAGTACTTC
V gene: TRBV9; J gene: TRBJ2-5; clone size: NA; D gene: NA; CDR3 protein: CASTPGLPRETQYF; CDR3 DNA: TGTGCCAGCACACCGGGACTCCCAAGGGAGACCCAGTACTTC
V gene: TRBV12-3/TRBV12-4; J gene: TRBJ1-1; clone size: NA; D gene: NA; CDR3 protein: CASGLAGVAEAFF; CDR3 DNA: TGTGCCAGCGGTCTGGCGGGGGTCGCTGAAGCTTTCTTT
V gene: TRBV7-2; J gene: TRBJ1-1; clone size: NA; D gene: NA; CDR3 protein: CASSPQLNTEAFF; CDR3 DNA: TGTGCCAGCAGCCCACAATTGAACACTGAAGCTTTCTTT
V gene: TRBV28; J gene: TRBJ2-7; clone size: NA; D gene: TRBD2; CDR3 protein: CASSWGLVYEQYF; CDR3 DNA: TGTGCCAGCAGTTGGGGACTAGTCTACGAGCAGTACTTC
V gene: TRBV4-2; J gene: TRBJ2-6; clone size: NA; D gene: NA; CDR3 protein: CASSLSTASGANVLTF; CDR3 DNA: TGTGCCAGCAGCCTCTCGACAGCCTCTGGGGCCAACGTCCTGACTTTC
V gene: TRBV7-9; J gene: TRBJ2-1; clone size: once; D gene: TRBD2; CDR3 protein: CASSFFSGSNYNEQFF; CDR3 DNA: TGTGCCAGCAGCTTCTTCAGCGGGAGTAACTACAATGAGCAGTTCTTC
V gene: TRBV2; J gene: TRBJ1-5; clone size: few; D gene: NA; CDR3 protein: CASSVSPHSNQPQHF; CDR3 DNA: TGTGCCAGCAGTGTAAGTCCGCATAGCAATCAGCCCCAGCATTTT
V gene: TRBV19; J gene: TRBJ1-5; clone size: NA; D gene: TRBD1; CDR3 protein: CASSTHRGNQPQHF; CDR3 DNA: TGTGCCAGTAGTACCCACAGGGGGAATCAGCCCCAGCATTTT
V gene: TRBV9; J gene: TRBJ2-7; clone size: NA; D gene: TRBD2; CDR3 protein: CASSAAGTSGAYEQYF; CDR3 DNA: TGTGCCAGCAGCGCAGCCGGGACTAGCGGGGCCTACGAGCAGTACTTC
V gene: TRBV5-6; J gene: TRBJ1-1; clone size: NA; D gene: NA; CDR3 protein: CASSREAFF; CDR3 DNA: TGTGCCAGCAGCCGAGAAGCTTTCTTT
V gene: TRBV7-2; J gene: TRBJ2-3; clone size: NA; D gene: TRBD2; CDR3 protein: CASSTSPGTSGETDTQYF; CDR3 DNA: TGTGCCAGCAGCACCTCGCCCGGGACTAGCGGGGAGACAGATACGCAGTATTTT
V gene: TRBV5-1; J gene: TRBJ1-6; clone size: NA; D gene: TRBD1; CDR3 protein: CASSLVTGDSPLHF; CDR3 DNA: TGCGCCAGCAGCTTGGTGACAGGGGATTCACCCCTCCACTTT
V gene: TRBV27; J gene: TRBJ2-7; clone size: NA; D gene: NA; CDR3 protein: CASSFPEQYF; CDR3 DNA: TGTGCCAGCAGTTTCCCCGAGCAGTACTTC
V gene: TRBV11-2; J gene: TRBJ1-1; clone size: NA; D gene: NA; CDR3 protein: CASSLGQNTEAFF; CDR3 DNA: TGTGCCAGCAGCTTAGGCCAGAACACTGAAGCTTTCTTT
V gene: TRBV2; J gene: TRBJ2-3; clone size: NA; D gene: NA; CDR3 protein: CAPLGTRTDTQYF; CDR3 DNA: TGTGCCCCACTAGGTACCCGCACAGATACGCAGTATTTT
V gene: TRBV18; J gene: TRBJ2-7; clone size: NA; D gene: TRBD2; CDR3 protein: CASSPFGLADSYEQYF; CDR3 DNA: TGTGCCAGCTCACCGTTCGGACTAGCGGACTCCTACGAGCAGTACTTC
V gene: TRBV2; J gene: TRBJ1-2; clone size: NA; D gene: NA; CDR3 protein: CASSEREGNYGYTF; CDR3 DNA: TGTGCCAGCAGTGAAAGAGAGGGAAACTATGGCTACACCTTC
V gene: TRBV5-1; J gene: TRBJ2-1; clone size: NA; D gene: NA; CDR3 protein: CASSLYLGTNYIDEQFF; CDR3 DNA: TGCGCCAGCAGCTTGTACCTCGGGACAAACTACATCGATGAGCAGTTCTTC